The 28 T cell receptor beta chains presented below share a single source sample, sequenced in a study of T cell clones after liver transplantation. The table came from immunoSEQ multiplex PCR; TCRdb's copy has only in-frame clones and leaves some out. This sample has nearly 55,000 clones, with 65% to 85% found just once. The sample was CD4+ T cells from blood, taken before liver transplant. The receptors come from a human donor who received a liver transplant.

The gene calls are TRBV19 and TRBJ1-3; D is perhaps TRBD1 (6 bases). CDR3 length equals 16 residues. Germline-derived CDR1 and CDR2 are LNHDA and SQIVND (reference sequence). Trimming shortened V by 6 bases and J by 2 bases, and 17 bases separated the two germline ends. The CDR3 sequence is CASSFQGLRTGNTIYF. CDR3 nucleotides: TGTGCCAGTAGCTTCCAGGGGTTGCGGACTGGAAACACCATATATTTT.

This rearrangement joins TRBV28 to TRBJ2-7, with D possibly matching TRBD2 (6 bases). CDR3 length: 14 amino acids. Trimming removed 2 bases at V and 1 base at J, with 9 bases between. The germline CDR1 and CDR2 sequences are MDHEN and SYDVKM. CDR3 in amino acids: CASSLGRGSYEQYF. The CDR3 DNA reads as TGTGCCAGCAGTTTAGGACGGGGGTCCTACGAGCAGTACTTC.

The chain employs TRBV7-2 and TRBJ1-1; TRBD1 matches 10 bases. The CDR3 contains 15 residues. Germline-derived CDR1 and CDR2 are SGHTA and FQGNSA. The V and J ends lost 5 bases and 3 bases, in that order; junction bases with no gene match: 6. CDR3 amino acids: CASSPRDRGDTEAFF. CDR3 bases: TGTGCCAGCAGCCCCCGGGACAGGGGAGACACTGAAGCTTTCTTT.

This clone was observed once. V and J are TRBV2 and TRBJ1-2; 10 bases are a match to TRBD1. J gave up 7 bases and V 4 bases, and 6 bases lay outside the gene matches. The germline V gene encodes CDR1 SNHLY and CDR2 FYNNEI. The CDR3 loop spans 14 amino acids. The CDR3 DNA sequence: TGTGCCAGCAGTGGAGGGGACAGGGGACTTGGCTACACCTTC. This encodes CASSGGDRGLGYTF.

This CDR3 is CASSEQSRENEKLFF. The CDR3 DNA reads as TGCGCCAGCAGCGAACAGTCCAGGGAAAATGAAAAACTGTTTTTT. V gene TRBV5-1 combines with J gene TRBJ1-4; the D gene is possibly TRBD1 (5 bases). Germline CDR1 is SGHRS and CDR2 is YFSETQ. Trimming left V 4 bases short and J 5 bases short, with 15 bases between. The CDR3 has 15 amino acids.

This chain links TRBV19 with TRBJ2-3; D is perhaps TRBD2 (5 bases). CDR1 and CDR2 (germline): LNHDA, SQIVND (reference sequence). CDR3 length equals 12 residues. Trimming cost V 6 bases and J 15 bases, with 19 bases left between them. CDR3 DNA sequence: TGTGCCAGTAGCCGCTCGTGGGAGCAATTTTATTTT. Protein product: CASSRSWEQFYF.

This chain joins TRBV5-6 and TRBJ2-7, with D perhaps matching TRBD1 or TRBD2 (6 bases each). Germline-derived CDR1 and CDR2 are SGHDT and YYEEEE. CDR3 size: 15 residues. Trimming took off 4 bases at V and 1 base at J, with 15 bases between the two ends. This CDR3 reads CASSRPGANSYEQYF. CDR3 DNA: TGTGCCAGCAGCCGACCGGGGGCGAATTCCTACGAGCAGTACTTC.

The chain carries TRBV10-3 and TRBJ2-7; 9 nucleotides match TRBD1. The germline gives CDR1 ENHRY, CDR2 SYGVKD. This CDR3 comprises 13 residues. Trimming took 10 bases from V and 5 from J; bases not matched to a gene: 9. The CDR3 DNA reads TGTGCCACGATAGAACAGGGGGCCGACGAGCAGTACTTC. Its translation: CATIEQGADEQYF.

V is TRBV19 and J is TRBJ1-1; TRBD1 is a possible D gene (6 bases). With 1 base removed from V and 11 bases from J, the gap between germline ends came to 23 bases. The V gene's germline CDR1 is LNHDA and CDR2 SQIVND (reference sequence). CDR3 length: 16 residues. The chain's CDR3 is CASSIVRLGGAIKAFF. Here the CDR3 DNA reads TGTGCCAGTAGTATAGTCCGCTTAGGGGGGGCGATTAAGGCTTTCTTT.

Only one count was recorded for this clone. The CDR3 bases are TGTGCCAGCAGCTTATTTGTTGGCGAAAACTCTGGAAACACCATATATTTT. It specifies CASSLFVGENSGNTIYF. The chain uses TRBV7-6 and TRBJ1-3; D is unclear. The length of the CDR3 is 17 residues. Germline CDR1 is SGHVS and CDR2 is FNYEAQ. V shed 2 bases and J shed 0 bases, with 14 bases lying between them.

This chain joins TRBV11-1 and TRBJ1-2; perhaps TRBD1 as D (6 bases). This CDR3 has 12 amino acids. CDR1 is SGHAT, CDR2 FQDESV, per germline (reference sequence). The germline V and J ends were trimmed by 6 bases and 6 bases, with 11 bases remaining between them. CDR3 coding DNA: TGTGCCAGCAGTAGACAGGCGCATGGCTACACCTTC. It translates to CASSRQAHGYTF. The full variable domain, rest sourced from reference TRBV11-1 and TRBJ1-2, is EAEVAQSPRYKITEKSQAVAFWCDPISGHATLYWYRQILGQGPELLVQFQDESVVDDSQLPKDRFSAERLKGVDSTLKIQPAELGDSAMYLCASSRQAHGYTFGSGTRLTVV.

The chain has TRBV11-3 and TRBJ2-3; 8 bases align to TRBD1. J gave up 3 bases and V 5 bases, and 4 bases lay outside the gene matches. This CDR3 has 14 amino acids. Looked up from germline, CDR1 is SGHNT and CDR2 is YENEEA. This CDR3 reads CASSPGQATDTQYF. The CDR3 nucleotides are TGTGCCAGCAGCCCGGGACAGGCGACAGATACGCAGTATTTT.

The chain recombines TRBV9 with TRBJ2-1, with 11 bases that match TRBD2. V dropped 1 base and J dropped 9; count of bases not matched to a gene: 12. CDR1 SGDLS and CDR2 YYNGEE come from the germline V gene. The CDR3 sequence is 17 residues long. Here the CDR3 DNA reads TGTGCCAGCAGCGTACGTTCCCAGACTAGCGGGAACGCTGAGCAGTTCTTC. Residues: CASSVRSQTSGNAEQFF.

V and J are TRBV19 and TRBJ1-6, with D unresolved. V was shortened by 6 bases and J by 0 bases, with 6 bases between the two germline ends. The CDR3 sequence is 14 residues long. The germline V gene has CDR1 LNHDA and CDR2 SQIVND (reference sequence). The CDR3 nucleotides read TGTGCCAGTAGCCGAGACTCCTATAATTCACCCCTCCACTTT. Its protein product is CASSRDSYNSPLHF.

J is TRBJ1-2 and V is TRBV7-9; TRBD1 matches 8 bases. J gave up 8 bases and V 3 bases, and 8 bases lay outside the gene matches. CDR1 and CDR2 (germline): SEHNR, FQNEAQ (reference sequence). The length of the CDR3 is 14 residues. CDR3 sequence reads: CASSFGDRTQGYTF. The CDR3 region has the DNA TGTGCCAGCAGCTTCGGGGACAGGACTCAAGGCTACACCTTC.

A few counts support this clone. V is TRBV19 and J is TRBJ1-1, with a tentative D call TRBD1 (6 bases). The CDR3 consists of 17 residues. V lost 5 bases and J 0 bases, leaving 19 bases between the germline ends. Germline V lookup: CDR1 LNHDA, CDR2 SQIVND (reference sequence). The CDR3 DNA follows: TGTGCCAGTAGTGACGGGCAGGGGCGTGATATGAACACTGAAGCTTTCTTT. Amino acid sequence: CASSDGQGRDMNTEAFF.

This clone has only a few counts. The V gene is TRBV10-3, the J gene TRBJ1-1; D is undetermined. The CDR3 loop spans 14 amino acids. V was trimmed by 3 bases and J by 0 bases, leaving 8 bases between them. Germline CDR1 ENHRY, CDR2 SYGVKD. The CDR3 coding sequence is TGTGCCATCAGTGATGGAAACATGAACACTGAAGCTTTCTTT. Translated, it gives CAISDGNMNTEAFF.

This chain uses TRBV27 with TRBJ2-1; 8 nucleotides agree with TRBD2. Per germline, CDR1 MNHEY and CDR2 SMNVEV (reference sequence). This CDR3 region has 16 residues. Trimming removed 5 bases from V and 5 bases from J; junction bases left unmatched: 11. CDR3 DNA: TGTGCCAGCAGTAACCTTCTAGCGGGTGGGAACAATGAGCAGTTCTTC. The encoded protein is CASSNLLAGGNNEQFF.

The chain carries TRBV27 and TRBJ2-1; 9 nucleotides line up with TRBD2. The CDR3 loop spans 16 amino acids. Germline-derived CDR1 and CDR2 are MNHEY and SMNVEV (reference sequence). V lost 5 bases to trimming and J lost 4 bases; unmatched junction nucleotides: 9. CDR3 sequence: CASSPDLAGVYNEQFF. The CDR3 DNA reads as TGTGCCAGCAGTCCGGACTTAGCGGGAGTGTACAATGAGCAGTTCTTC.

The chain employs TRBV10-1 and TRBJ2-7, with 14 bases lining up with TRBD2. The CDR3 extends over 15 amino acids. V lost 4 bases to trimming and J lost 4 bases; unmatched junction nucleotides: 3. Per the germline V gene, CDR1 is WNHNN and CDR2 is SYGVQD (reference sequence). CDR3 bases: TGCGCCAGCAGTGGGCGACTAGCGGGAGGGTACGAGCAGTACTTC. Its translation is CASSGRLAGGYEQYF.

V and J are TRBV7-3 and TRBJ1-2, with 7 nucleotides matching TRBD1. The ends lost 3 bases at V and 8 bases at J; junction bases unmatched: 9. CDR3 length: 14 amino acids. Per germline, CDR1 SGHTA and CDR2 FQGTGA. CDR3 sequence (DNA): TGTGCCAGCAGCTTTACCGACCAGGGGGAAGGCTACACCTTC. Protein sequence: CASSFTDQGEGYTF.

This chain connects TRBV7-2 to TRBJ2-3; D may be TRBD2 (5 bases). Per germline, CDR1 SGHTA and CDR2 FQGNSA. With 5 bases removed from V and 6 bases from J, the gap between germline ends came to 15 bases. The CDR3 is 14 amino acids. The CDR3 nucleotides read TGTGCCAGCAGCCCAGGAGGACCCCGGGATACGCAGTATTTT. This codes for CASSPGGPRDTQYF.

The J gene is TRBJ2-5, the V gene TRBV19, with D unresolved. The CDR3 has 13 amino acids. Trimming shortened V by 4 bases and J by 0 bases, and 6 bases separated the two germline ends. Germline loops: CDR1 LNHDA, CDR2 SQIVND (reference sequence). Written as DNA, the CDR3 is TGTGCCAGTAGTAATTACCACCAAGAGACCCAGTACTTC. Translation: CASSNYHQETQYF.

The rearrangement joins TRBV7-3 to TRBJ2-3; no reliable D call. The CDR3 consists of 14 residues. Trimming took 0 bases from V and 0 from J, leaving 4 bases between them. Germline V gene data show CDR1 as SGHTA and CDR2 as FQGTGA. The CDR3 coding sequence is TGTGCCAGCAGCTTAACAGCTAGCACAGATACGCAGTATTTT. Translation: CASSLTASTDTQYF.

The genes are TRBV19 and TRBJ2-1, with D possibly TRBD1 on 6 matching bases. This CDR3 is built from 15 residues. Trimming pared 6 bases from V and 5 bases from J, leaving 17 bases between. From germline, CDR1 is LNHDA and CDR2 SQIVND (reference sequence). The CDR3 is CASSTTWTVDNEQFF. The CDR3 coding sequence is TGTGCCAGTAGCACCACTTGGACAGTAGACAATGAGCAGTTCTTC. The variable domain in full, completed from reference TRBV19 and TRBJ2-1, reads DGGITQSPKYLFRKEGQNVTLSCEQNLNHDAMYWYRQDPGQGLRLIYYSQIVNDFQKGDIAEGYSVSREKKESFPLTVTSAQKNPTAFYLCASSTTWTVDNEQFFGPGTRLTVL.

The V and J genes are TRBV6-5 and TRBJ2-7; either TRBD1 or TRBD2 may supply D (6 bases each). The CDR3 spans 14 residues. The V gene lost 6 bases and the J gene lost 2 bases, with 14 bases spanning the gap. Germline CDR1 reads MNHEY; CDR2 reads SVGAGI. The CDR3 sequence is CASRPPGAAYEQYF. CDR3 DNA: TGTGCCAGCAGGCCCCCGGGGGCCGCCTACGAGCAGTACTTC.

This clone was counted between two and nine times. The rearrangement uses TRBV11-2 and TRBJ2-5, with unresolved D. Trimming took off 0 bases at V and 7 bases at J, with 18 bases between the two ends. The germline V gene has CDR1 SGHAT and CDR2 FQNNGV. The CDR3 loop spans 16 amino acids. DNA of the CDR3: TGTGCCAGCAGCTTAGACCCCGATAAGCGACGCGCGACCCAGTACTTC. Its translation: CASSLDPDKRRATQYF.

The CDR3 loop is CASSEDGETQYF. In nucleotides, the CDR3 is TGTGCCAGCAGTGAGGATGGGGAGACCCAGTACTTC. This chain joins TRBV6-1 and TRBJ2-5; no firm D call. Trimming took 3 bases from V and 5 from J, leaving 7 bases between them. The germline V gene encodes CDR1 MNHNS and CDR2 SASEGT. The CDR3 consists of 12 residues.